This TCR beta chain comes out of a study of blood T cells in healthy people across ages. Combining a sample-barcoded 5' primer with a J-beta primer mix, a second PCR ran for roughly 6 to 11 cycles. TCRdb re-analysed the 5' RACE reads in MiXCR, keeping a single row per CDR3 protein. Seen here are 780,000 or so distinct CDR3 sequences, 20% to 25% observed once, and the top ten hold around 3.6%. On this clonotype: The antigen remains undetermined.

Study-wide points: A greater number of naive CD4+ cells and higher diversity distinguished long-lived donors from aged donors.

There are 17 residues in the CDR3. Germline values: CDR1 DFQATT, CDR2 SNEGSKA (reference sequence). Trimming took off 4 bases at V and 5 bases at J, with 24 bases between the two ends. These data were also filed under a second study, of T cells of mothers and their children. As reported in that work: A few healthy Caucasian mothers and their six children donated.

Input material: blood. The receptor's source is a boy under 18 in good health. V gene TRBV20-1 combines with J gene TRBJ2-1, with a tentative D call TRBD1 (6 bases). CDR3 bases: TGCAGTGCTAACCACCGAGTAAACAGGGCGAAGGACAATGAGCAGTTCTTC. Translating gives CSANHRVNRAKDNEQFF.